The 3 T cell receptor beta chains below come from one sample, sequenced in a study of T cell repertoires in cytomegalovirus infection. TCRdb recomputed calls from the reads with MiXCR, one row per CDR3 protein. The sample has around 630,000 distinct CDR3 sequences; approximately 25% are singletons. Sequencing was performed on CD8+ T cells from PBMCs. These receptors were collected from a human donor in good health (CMV status not recorded). Some clones in this sample may be carry-over from other donors' samples.

The chain links TRBV4-1 to TRBJ2-7, with 12 bases fitting TRBD2. The CDR3 has 15 residues. Germline V lookup: CDR1 MGHRA, CDR2 YSYEKL. V gave up 6 bases and J gave up 2 bases; unmatched junction bases: 5. The CDR3 here is CASRPGLAGTYEQYF. CDR3 coding DNA: TGCGCCAGCAGACCCGGACTAGCGGGGACCTACGAGCAGTACTTC.

The chain combines TRBV10-3 with TRBJ1-3; D remains ambiguous. Germline V gene data show CDR1 as ENHRY and CDR2 as SYGVKD. This CDR3 has 14 amino acids. V was cut by 3 bases and J by 0 bases, with 6 bases left in between. DNA of the CDR3: TGTGCCATCAGTGAACAGTACTCTGGAAACACCATATATTTT. Its protein product is CAISEQYSGNTIYF.

V and J are TRBV19 and TRBJ2-1; D is unclear. Trimming stripped 3 bases from V and 0 bases from J, with 12 bases between. In germline, CDR1 is LNHDA, CDR2 SQIVND (reference sequence). The CDR3 length is 16 residues. CDR3 sequence: CASSMVASSSYNEQFF. CDR3 bases: TGTGCCAGTAGTATGGTTGCCTCAAGCTCCTACAATGAGCAGTTCTTC.